This T cell receptor beta chain stems from a study of T cells in tumors after PD-1 blockade. Across the study: Either cemiplimab 350 mg every 2 weeks or pembrolizumab 200 mg every 3 weeks was given. Daily vismodegib 150 mg continued in a subset of anti-PD-1-treated patients. Study-wide points: Clonal replacement appeared only between pre- and post-treatment samples.

Tumor or blood genomic DNA was sequenced, with inputs of roughly 550 ng to 6,500 ng. Concerning this clone: Its specificity is not known.

V was pared by 0 bases and J by 0 bases, with 15 bases between. Germline CDR1 is GTSNPN and CDR2 is SVGIG (reference sequence). The CDR3 has 17 amino acids. Clones were sequenced by immunoSEQ multiplex PCR, and TCRdb holds only the in-frame ones, with some missing. The sample records fewer than 8,000 clones, approximately 71% being singletons. The chain carries TRBV30 and TRBJ1-3; D gene unclear. The TCR originated in a human donor with basal cell carcinoma. The material sequenced was tumor tissue, taken after anti-PD-1 treatment. The chain's CDR3 is CAWSVGQYSLSGNTIYF. The DNA of the CDR3 is TGTGCCTGGAGTGTAGGTCAATACAGCCTCTCTGGAAACACCATATATTTT.